These T cell receptor beta chains were read from a single sample in a study of monozygotic twins with cystic fibrosis. TCRdb's copy holds only in-frame clones and misses some; the assay was immunoSEQ multiplex PCR. The sample contains roughly 9,400 clones, 97% to 99% of which appear only once. What was sequenced was blood. The receptor set was obtained from a girl aged 2 to 10 with cystic fibrosis. Both conserved end residues are part of each CDR3. A D gene is named only where the DNA matches it firmly. The size field is filled for only some rows; it gives once, few, many or a size class.

TRBD2,TRBJ2-1,NA,TRBV27,TGTGCCAGCAGTTTCCTGCTAGCGGGAGCTGGCAATGAGCAGTTCTTC,CASSFLLAGAGNEQFF
NA,TRBJ1-1,NA,TRBV19,TGTGCCAGTAGTGCCTTAGGACACCTAAACACTGAAGCTTTCTTT,CASSALGHLNTEAFF
NA,TRBJ1-2,NA,TRBV9,TGTGCCAGCAGCGTAGACCCCACAGGTTTGGGGGGCTACACCTTC,CASSVDPTGLGGYTF
NA,TRBJ1-4,NA,TRBV11-2,TGTGCCAGCAGCTTAGATCCTAGCGGAATTTTGCTGTTTTTT,CASSLDPSGILLFF
NA,TRBJ2-2,NA,TRBV13,TGTGCCAGCAGAACCGACGGTCTGGGAAGGGAGCTGTTTTTT,CASRTDGLGRELFF
NA,TRBJ2-3,NA,TRBV5-8,TGTGCCAGCAGCTTAAGGGGGTCAGATACGCAGTATTTT,CASSLRGSDTQYF
NA,TRBJ2-6,NA,TRBV27,TGTGCCAGCATGCGAGACTCTGGGGCCAACGTCCTGACTTTC,CASMRDSGANVLTF
NA,TRBJ2-1,NA,TRBV7-8,TGTGCCAGCAGCTTAGGGTACAGTGGAGGGAATGAGCAGTTCTTC,CASSLGYSGGNEQFF
NA,TRBJ1-4,once,TRBV28,TGTGCCAGCAGCGGGGGGGGCGGTTGGGAAAAACTGTTTTTT,CASSGGGGWEKLFF
TRBD1,TRBJ2-3,NA,TRBV11-2,TGTGCCACCCGACAGGGGGCAGGAGATACGCAGTATTTT,CATRQGAGDTQYF
NA,TRBJ2-1,NA,TRBV29-1,TGCAGCGTTGTTGAGTACAATGAGCAGTTCTTC,CSVVEYNEQFF
NA,TRBJ1-1,NA,TRBV7-8,TGTGCCAGCAGCCCCCCGGGGGCCGGGCGGACTGAAGCTTTCTTT,CASSPPGAGRTEAFF
NA,TRBJ2-2,NA,TRBV10-3,TGTGCCATCAGTGAGTCGAGGACCGGGGAGCTGTTTTTT,CAISESRTGELFF
NA,TRBJ1-1,NA,TRBV29-1,TGCAGCGTGTTGCGGGGCCCTGAAGCTTTCTTT,CSVLRGPEAFF
NA,TRBJ2-7,NA,TRBV4-1,TGCGCCAGCAGCCAAGTTGGTTACTACGAGCAGTACTTC,CASSQVGYYEQYF
NA,TRBJ2-5,NA,TRBV23-1,TGCGCCAGCCTGCGGGCCAAAGAGACCCAGTACTTC,CASLRAKETQYF
NA,TRBJ2-7,once,TRBV5-4,TGTGCCAGCAGCCCAGGACAGCGGGTAAGCTCCTACGAGCAGTACTTC,CASSPGQRVSSYEQYF
NA,TRBJ2-1,NA,TRBV5-1,TGCGCCAGCAGCTTGGGGAAGCTAGCGACCTTATACAATGAGCAGTTCTTC,CASSLGKLATLYNEQFF
TRBD2,TRBJ2-3,NA,TRBV5-4,TGTGCCAGCAGCCCGGGACTAGCGGGAGGGCGGGGCACAGATACGCAGTATTTT,CASSPGLAGGRGTDTQYF
NA,TRBJ2-6,NA,TRBV4-1,TGCGCCAGCAGCCAAATAGTTGCCGGGGACGGGGCCAACGTCCTGACTTTC,CASSQIVAGDGANVLTF
NA,TRBJ2-7,NA,TRBV28,TGTGCCAGCTCTCATGAGGGCGTATTGCAGTACTTC,CASSHEGVLQYF
NA,TRBJ2-7,NA,TRBV19,TGTGCCAGTAGTATAGGCCAGCCCTATCTTCCCCACGAGCAGTACTTC,CASSIGQPYLPHEQYF
NA,TRBJ1-1,NA,TRBV5-1,TGCGCCAGCAGTTCAGGGGCAACTTTGAACACTGAAGCTTTCTTT,CASSSGATLNTEAFF
TRBD2,TRBJ2-1,NA,TRBV10-3,TGTGCCATGCGGGGACTAGCAGGGAGTAGTGAGCAGTTCTTC,CAMRGLAGSSEQFF
NA,TRBJ2-3,NA,TRBV19,TGTGCCAGTAGTTTGCGCAGCGGGGATACGCAGTATTTT,CASSLRSGDTQYF
NA,TRBJ2-3,NA,TRBV28,TGTGCCAGCAGTTATGGTCCAGCGCCAGATACGCAGTATTTT,CASSYGPAPDTQYF
NA,TRBJ2-3,once,TRBV5-1,TGCGCCAGCAGTCCTGGTTTTGACACAGATACGCAGTATTTT,CASSPGFDTDTQYF
NA,TRBJ1-1,few,TRBV28,TGTGCCAGCAGTTCCCGCAGCAAAGCTGAAGCTTTCTTT,CASSSRSKAEAFF
TRBD1,TRBJ2-1,NA,TRBV9,TGTGCCAGCAGCAAAGGGACAGGGTCTCTGTACAGTAGAAATGAGCAGTTCTTC,CASSKGTGSLYSRNEQFF
NA,TRBJ1-2,once,TRBV21-1,TGTGCCAGCAGCTTTAATGGCTACACCTTC,CASSFNGYTF
TRBD1,TRBJ1-2,once,TRBV2,TGTGCCAGCAGTGCGAGTGGACAGGATAACTATGGCTACACCTTC,CASSASGQDNYGYTF
NA,TRBJ2-2,NA,TRBV27,TGTGCCAGCAGACAGGACGGCTTGCCCGGGGAGCTGTTTTTT,CASRQDGLPGELFF
NA,TRBJ2-7,NA,TRBV25-1,TGTGCCAGCAGTGAATCCCGCTCCGTAGGCGAGCAGTACTTC,CASSESRSVGEQYF
TRBD1,TRBJ2-7,NA,TRBV9,TGTGCCAGCAGCGACCCGGGACAGGGGGTCGGAGAGCAGTACTTC,CASSDPGQGVGEQYF
TRBD2,TRBJ2-3,NA,TRBV29-1,TGCAGCGTTGAGGGTTTAGCGGGAGCGACAGATACGCAGTATTTT,CSVEGLAGATDTQYF
NA,TRBJ2-1,NA,TRBV5-5,TGTGCCAGCAGCTTGGCCGGCCGAGCCCGCTCCTACAATGAGCAGTTCTTC,CASSLAGRARSYNEQFF
TRBD1,TRBJ2-1,NA,TRBV5-6,TGTGCCAGCACCGGGCAGGGGGCACACAATGAGCAGTTCTTC,CASTGQGAHNEQFF
NA,TRBJ1-2,once,TRBV19,TGTGCCAGCACGTTTAACTATGGCTACACCTTC,CASTFNYGYTF
TRBD2,TRBJ2-1,NA,TRBV5-1,TGCGCCAGCAGCCCCGGCGGGGGTATTGAGCAGTTCTTC,CASSPGGGIEQFF
NA,TRBJ1-1,NA,TRBV11-3,TGTGCCAGCAGCTTAAACGCCAACACTGAAGCTTTCTTT,CASSLNANTEAFF
NA,TRBJ1-1,NA,TRBV6-1,TGTGCCAGCAGAAGAAGTATCAACACTGAAGCTTTCTTT,CASRRSINTEAFF
TRBD2,TRBJ2-2,NA,TRBV7-9,TGTGCCAGCAGCTTGGCGGGAGGTCCCGGGGAGCTGTTTTTT,CASSLAGGPGELFF
TRBD1,TRBJ1-1,NA,TRBV4-1,TGCGCCAGCAGCCAACGACAGGGCCACACTGAAGCTTTCTTT,CASSQRQGHTEAFF
NA,TRBJ2-1,NA,TRBV7-3,TGTGCCAGCAGCCCGGACGGAACCTACAATGAGCAGTTCTTC,CASSPDGTYNEQFF
NA,TRBJ1-1,NA,TRBV6-5,TGTGCCAGCAGTTACACCGGGACGGCCGTCGCTTTCTTT,CASSYTGTAVAFF
NA,TRBJ2-6,NA,TRBV7-9,TGTGCCAGCAGCTTAGTAGGATCTGGGGCCAACGTCCTGACTTTC,CASSLVGSGANVLTF
NA,TRBJ2-1,NA,TRBV7-6,TGTGCCAGCAGCTTAGCTGGGGGGAGTACCTACAATGAGCAGTTCTTC,CASSLAGGSTYNEQFF
NA,TRBJ2-1,NA,TRBV7-9,TGTGCCAGCAGCTTAAGTTCCGGGTTGCATGAGCAGTTCTTC,CASSLSSGLHEQFF
NA,TRBJ1-2,once,TRBV5-1,TGCGCCAGCAGCTTGGAGGGAGTGTCTGGCTACACCTTC,CASSLEGVSGYTF
NA,TRBJ1-1,NA,TRBV14,TGTGCCAGCAGCCATGGCAGACTGAACACTGAAGCTTTCTTT,CASSHGRLNTEAFF
NA,TRBJ1-1,NA,TRBV2,TGTGCCAGCAGTCCGCCGGGACACCCCTACACTGAAGCTTTCTTT,CASSPPGHPYTEAFF
NA,TRBJ1-2,NA,TRBV19,TGTGCCAGTAGTCTTGGACAGCACTATGGCTACACCTTC,CASSLGQHYGYTF
NA,TRBJ2-7,NA,TRBV27,TGTGCCAGCAGTTTAAGCGGGGCAGGGGGACCCTACGAGCAGTACTTC,CASSLSGAGGPYEQYF
NA,TRBJ2-5,NA,TRBV5-1,TGCGCCAGCAGCTTTGGGATCCGGGAAGAGACCCAGTACTTC,CASSFGIREETQYF
TRBD1,TRBJ1-2,NA,TRBV29-1,TGCAGCGCTAGGACAGGGAAGGATGGCTACACCTTC,CSARTGKDGYTF
NA,TRBJ1-2,NA,TRBV7-8,TGTGCCAGCAGCTTAGGGCGTAACTATGGCTACACCTTC,CASSLGRNYGYTF
TRBD1,TRBJ2-5,NA,TRBV27,TGTGCCAGCAGTTTATTGACGGGACAGCAAGAGACCCAGTACTTC,CASSLLTGQQETQYF